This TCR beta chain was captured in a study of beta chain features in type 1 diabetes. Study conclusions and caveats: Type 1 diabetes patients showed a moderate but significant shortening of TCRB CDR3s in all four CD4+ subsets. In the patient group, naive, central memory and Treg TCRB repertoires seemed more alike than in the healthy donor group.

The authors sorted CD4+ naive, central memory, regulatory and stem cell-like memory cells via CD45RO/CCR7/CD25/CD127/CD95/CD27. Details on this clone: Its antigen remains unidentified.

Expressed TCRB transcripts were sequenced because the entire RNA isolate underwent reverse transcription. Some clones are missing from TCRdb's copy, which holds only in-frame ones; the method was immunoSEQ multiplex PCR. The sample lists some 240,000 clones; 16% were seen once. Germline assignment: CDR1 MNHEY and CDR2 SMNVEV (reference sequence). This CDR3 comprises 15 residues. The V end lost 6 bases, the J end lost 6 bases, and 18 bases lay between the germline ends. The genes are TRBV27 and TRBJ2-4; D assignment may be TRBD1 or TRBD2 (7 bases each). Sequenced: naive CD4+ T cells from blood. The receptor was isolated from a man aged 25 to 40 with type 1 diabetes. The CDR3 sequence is CASSPRDREGNIQYF. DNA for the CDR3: TGTGCCAGCAGCCCCCGCGACAGGGAGGGAAACATTCAGTACTTC.